This T cell receptor beta chain was recovered during a study of metastatic and nonmetastatic thyroid tumors. Thyroid surgery was preceded by no treatment in any patient. Study processing details: The authors used CDR3 differences across clinicopathological groups to build a distant-metastasis classifier for papillary thyroid cancer. TCRdb re-called clones via MiXCR from the PCR reads. TCRdb's processing, not the authors' own work, is the source of the V and J calls. The sample shows roughly 34,000 clones, 35% of them seen only once. This CDR3 is 14 amino acids long. V dropped 6 bases and J dropped 5; count of bases not matched to a gene: 7. The germline V gene has CDR1 SGHAT and CDR2 FQNNGV.

J is TRBJ2-5 and V is TRBV11-2; 9 nucleotides line up with TRBD1. Material: tumor tissue. This TCR was sampled from a female donor with papillary thyroid cancer or a benign thyroid nodule (not recorded which). Some clones in this sample may be carry-over from other donors' samples. The DNA for the CDR3 is TGTGCCAGCAGGACTACAGGGGGCGTTGAGACCCAGTACTTC. Its protein product is CASRTTGGVETQYF.